These T cell receptor beta chains were read from a single sample in a study of quantifying T cell responses using KT2 cells. TCRdb fed the UMI-ligation and nested PCR reads into MiXCR, producing one record per CDR3 protein. The sample lists some 50,000 distinct CDR3 sequences, approximately 10% occurring once. The source material was PBMCs spiked with cells of the T cell clone KT2. The receptors were sampled from a human donor. CDR3s include the opening cysteine and the closing phenylalanine or tryptophan. A D gene is named only where the DNA matches it firmly. Not all rows give a size; the values are once, few, many and, for expanded clones, a class.

.,many,TRBV29-1,TRBJ1-2,TGCAGCCATGATGGGCCGGATAACTATGGCTACACCTTC,CSHDGPDNYGYTF
TRBD1,few,TRBV5-5,TRBJ1-6,TGTGCCAGCAGCGGGGGGACAGGGGATTCTTCACCCCTCCACTTT,CASSGGTGDSSPLHF
.,.,TRBV20-1,TRBJ1-3,TGCAGTGCTAGAGAGCAGGGGCGAAACACCATATATTTT,CSAREQGRNTIYF
TRBD1,.,TRBV20-1,TRBJ1-1,TGCAGTGCTAGAGATTTACGACAGGGAACGAACACTGAAGCTTTCTTT,CSARDLRQGTNTEAFF
.,many,TRBV6-5,TRBJ1-1,TGTGCCAGCAGAAACCGAAGGAACACTGAAGCTTTCTTT,CASRNRRNTEAFF
.,many,TRBV5-1,TRBJ2-5,TGCGCCAGCCGATCGTTCCCGGGGGTAAAAGAGACCCAGTACTTC,CASRSFPGVKETQYF
.,few,TRBV5-5,TRBJ2-2,TGTGCCAGCAGCTTGGTTGCGGGCACCGGGGAGCTGTTTTTT,CASSLVAGTGELFF
.,many,TRBV12-3/TRBV12-4,TRBJ1-1,TGTGCCAGCAGTTTCCATAACAGGGAAAGGACTGAAGCTTTCTTT,CASSFHNRERTEAFF
TRBD2,many,TRBV7-9,TRBJ2-1,TGTGCCAGCAGCTTACCCCTCCGACTAGCGGTCTACAATGAGCAGTTCTTC,CASSLPLRLAVYNEQFF
.,few,TRBV12-3/TRBV12-4,TRBJ2-7,TGTGCCAGCAGTTTCGCAGGCCCGCGGTACGAGCAGTACTTC,CASSFAGPRYEQYF
.,many,TRBV28,TRBJ2-2,TGTGCCAGCAAAGGAGGGCAGAACACCGGGGAGCTGTTTTTT,CASKGGQNTGELFF
.,few,TRBV4-3,TRBJ1-1,TGCGCCAGCAGCCAAGGTAGTACAGGGCACACTGAAGCTTTCTTT,CASSQGSTGHTEAFF
.,few,TRBV20-1,TRBJ2-3,TGCAGTGCACTACCAGACCAAGTCACGCAGTATTTT,CSALPDQVTQYF
.,many,TRBV5-4,TRBJ2-1,TGTGCCAGCAGCGACCAGAGGGACAATGAGCAGTTCTTC,CASSDQRDNEQFF
.,few,TRBV7-2,TRBJ1-5,TGTGCCAGCAGCTTAGGTGGTTATAGCAATCAGCCCCAGCATTTT,CASSLGGYSNQPQHF
.,.,TRBV12-3/TRBV12-4,TRBJ1-5,TGTGCCAGCAGTTTATCCTACAGCCCTAATCAGCCCCAGCATTTT,CASSLSYSPNQPQHF
TRBD2,many,TRBV5-1,TRBJ2-2,TGCGCCAGCAGCTGGACTAGCGGAACTAACACCGGGGAGCTGTTTTTT,CASSWTSGTNTGELFF